This T cell receptor (beta chain) derives from a study of T cell repertoires in cytomegalovirus infection (dated by TCRdb to about 2019). Some background on the complete study: Because public TCR beta signatures pointed to carriage of CMV infection together with the matching HLA type, the HLA type of each donor mattered for the analysis.

According to the germline V gene (reference sequence), CDR1 reads SGHNT and CDR2 reads YYREEE. V is clipped by 0 bases and J by 1 base, and the sequence between their germline boundaries is 10 bases long. The CDR3 numbers 16 residues from cysteine through phenylalanine. Only the CDR3 region is kept as DNA, spanning 48 bases read in frame from base 1. Sequencing was performed on an Illumina HiSeq 1500. In TCRdb, the public reads were trimmed at Q25 with fastp and aligned with MiXCR, with productive beta chains retained. Rows merge per CDR3 protein into single entries with the most common DNA and genes. The sample profile shows some 320,000 distinct CDR3 sequences; over 7.5% of them were found once. The ten largest clones add up to approximately 4.5% of the sample. Comment on this clonotype: What antigen it recognizes has not been identified. Base qualities are not provided; no much larger clone lies one nucleotide away.

What the work shows at the level of the full study, not this receptor alone: The ex vivo response was dominated by HLA-C-restricted CMV-specific TCR beta clonotypes, which also provided the single most frequent clonotype in two of eight donors. In both this cohort and an independent roughly 400-donor cohort, the cumulative frequency of public TCR beta family members distinguished carriers of CMV infection plus the relevant HLA type.

The sequenced sample was PBMCs. This TCR was sampled from a human donor in good health (CMV status not recorded). Some clones in this sample may be carry-over from other donors' samples. The chain was built from TRBV5-4 and TRBJ2-2, with no D gene named confidently. The bases read TGTGCCAGCAGCTTGGAGGGTAGTAGGAACACCGGGGAGCTGTTTTTT. This translates into CASSLEGSRNTGELFF.